This T cell receptor (beta chain) was sequenced for a study of response to subunit inactivated influenza vaccine. A single record per CDR3 protein comes from TCRdb applying MiXCR to the RT-PCR reads. The table shows fewer than 250,000 distinct CDR3 sequences, with about an eighth occurring only once. This clonotype was recorded a few times. Its antigen remains unidentified. Study conclusions and caveats: Each seasonal influenza vaccination, the authors suggested, recruits few new T cells.

V trimming: 3 bases; J trimming: 6 bases; junction bases outside the gene matches: 2. This CDR3 is 15 amino acids long. Looked up from germline, CDR1 is MGHRA and CDR2 is YSYEKL. The source material was CD8+ T cells sorted from PBMCs, sampled around 5 days after vaccination. The receptor was derived from a man aged 50-59 years who received an inactivated influenza vaccine. The V gene is TRBV4-1, the J gene TRBJ2-3; 14 bases agree with TRBD2. The CDR3 DNA reads as TGCGCCAGCAGCCACAGACTAGCGGGAGGGGATACGCAGTATTTT. Amino acids: CASSHRLAGGDTQYF.